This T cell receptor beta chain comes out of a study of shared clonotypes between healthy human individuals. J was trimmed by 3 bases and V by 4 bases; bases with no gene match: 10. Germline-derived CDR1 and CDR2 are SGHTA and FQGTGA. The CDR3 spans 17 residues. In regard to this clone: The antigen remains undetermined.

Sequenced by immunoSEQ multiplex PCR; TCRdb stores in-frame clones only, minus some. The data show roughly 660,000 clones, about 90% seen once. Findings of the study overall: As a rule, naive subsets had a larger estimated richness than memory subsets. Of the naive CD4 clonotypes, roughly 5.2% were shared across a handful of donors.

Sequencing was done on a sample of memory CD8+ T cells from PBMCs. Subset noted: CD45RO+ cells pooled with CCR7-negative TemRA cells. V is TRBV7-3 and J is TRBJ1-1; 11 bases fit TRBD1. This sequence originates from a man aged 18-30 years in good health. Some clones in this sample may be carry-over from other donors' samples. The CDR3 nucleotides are TGTGCCAGCAGCTCGTCCGGGACAGGGGGAGGTTACACTGAAGCTTTCTTT. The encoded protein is CASSSSGTGGGYTEAFF.